This TCR beta chain comes out of a study of control samples from healthy donors and cancer patients. Profiled with immunoSEQ multiplex PCR; TCRdb holds only in-frame clones, not every one. The repertoire consists of more than 110,000 clones, with about 85% occurring once and the leading ten covering around 8.2%. CDR3 size: 13 residues. Germline V gene sequence: CDR1 LNHNV, CDR2 YYDKDF (reference sequence). Trimming removed 0 bases at V and 6 bases at J, with 8 bases between. The specimen sequenced was blood. This sequence originates from a woman in her thirties in good health. The gene calls are TRBV15 and TRBJ1-2; D gene ambiguous. DNA of the CDR3: TGTGCCACCAGCAGAGAAAACAGCCATGGCTACACCTTC. Protein product: CATSRENSHGYTF.